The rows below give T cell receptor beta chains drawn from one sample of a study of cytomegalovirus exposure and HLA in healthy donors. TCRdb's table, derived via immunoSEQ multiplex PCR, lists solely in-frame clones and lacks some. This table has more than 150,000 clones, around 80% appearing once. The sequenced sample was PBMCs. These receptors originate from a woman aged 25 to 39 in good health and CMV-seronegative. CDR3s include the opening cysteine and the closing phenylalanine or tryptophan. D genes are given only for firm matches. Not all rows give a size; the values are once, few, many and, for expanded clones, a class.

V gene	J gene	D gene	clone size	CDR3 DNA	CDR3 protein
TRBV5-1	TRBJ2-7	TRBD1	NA	TGCGCCAGCAGCTTGGCCGTGGGTTCAGGGGGCGCAGAGCAGTACTTC	CASSLAVGSGGAEQYF
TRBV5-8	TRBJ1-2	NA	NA	TGTGCCAGCAGCTTGGCTTGGGAGGTGCATGGCTACACCTTC	CASSLAWEVHGYTF
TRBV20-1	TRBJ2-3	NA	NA	TGCAGTGCTAATCCTCCTCCCCAGTATTTT	CSANPPPQYF
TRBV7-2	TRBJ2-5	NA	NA	TGTGCCAGCAGCTTCCAAGGGGTTGAGACCCAGTACTTC	CASSFQGVETQYF
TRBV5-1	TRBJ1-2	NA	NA	TGCGCCAGCAGCGGGAGGGACAAGGATTATGGCTACACCTTC	CASSGRDKDYGYTF
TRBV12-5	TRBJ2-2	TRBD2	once	TGTGCTAGTGGTTTGGCCCGGACTAGCGGGACCGGGGAGCTGTTTTTT	CASGLARTSGTGELFF
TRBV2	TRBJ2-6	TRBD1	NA	TGTGCCAGCAGCTCCCAGGGGGCTGGGGCCAACGTCCTGACTTTC	CASSSQGAGANVLTF
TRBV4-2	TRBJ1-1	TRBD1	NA	TGTGCCAGCAGCCAAGATCAGGGGGTGGGTGCTTTCTTT	CASSQDQGVGAFF
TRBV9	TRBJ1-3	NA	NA	TGTGCCAGCAGCGCGCAGGGGACATATGGCTGGAACACCATATATTTT	CASSAQGTYGWNTIYF
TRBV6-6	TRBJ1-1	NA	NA	TGTGCCAGCAGTTACTCGCAGAAGAACACTGAAGCTTTCTTT	CASSYSQKNTEAFF
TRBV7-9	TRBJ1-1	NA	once	TGTGCCAGCAGCTTTATTGCGGGGATGGGCACTGAAGCTTTCTTT	CASSFIAGMGTEAFF
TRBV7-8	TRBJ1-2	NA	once	TGTGCCAGCAGCCTAGAACGGGGGATAGGCTTGAGGGCCTCTCACTATGGCTACACCTTC	CASSLERGIGLRASHYGYTF
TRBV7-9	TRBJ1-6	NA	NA	TGTGCCAGCAGCTCTCAGGGGACCTTTAATTCACCCCTCCACTTT	CASSSQGTFNSPLHF
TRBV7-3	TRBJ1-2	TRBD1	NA	TGTGCCAGCAGCTTACAGAGTATGACAGGGAATGTCAAAGCATTC	CASSLQSMTGNVKAF
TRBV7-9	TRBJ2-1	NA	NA	TGTGCCAGCGGGGGCCAGGGCGGGGGCCTTTACAATGAGCAGTTCTTC	CASGGQGGGLYNEQFF
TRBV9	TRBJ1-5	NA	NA	TGTGCCAGCAGCGTAAAGTGCAGGGCCCCTCAGCCCCAGCATTTT	CASSVKCRAPQPQHF
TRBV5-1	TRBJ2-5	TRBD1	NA	TGCGCCAGCACCCTGGATGGGACAGGGCAAGAGACCCAGTACTTC	CASTLDGTGQETQYF
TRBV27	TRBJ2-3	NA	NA	TGTGCCAGCAGTTTATCGAGCCGTCAGGTGGTTGATACGCAGTATTTT	CASSLSSRQVVDTQYF
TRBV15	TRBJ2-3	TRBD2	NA	TGTGCCACCAGCGGGGGGATAAGCGGGGGGGCCGCAGATACGCAGTATTTT	CATSGGISGGAADTQYF
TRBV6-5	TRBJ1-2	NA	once	TGTGCCAGCAGTGGGGAGCGAGCTAACTATGGCTACACCTTC	CASSGERANYGYTF
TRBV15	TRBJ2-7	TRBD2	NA	TGTGCCACCAGCAGAGGGCGGGGGGCGTCCTACGAGCAGTACTTC	CATSRGRGASYEQYF